A few counts support the clone carrying this TCR beta chain. As yet, its antigen is unknown. This PCR relied on a set of 60 Vbeta primers and 13 Jbeta primers. Assay used: immunoSEQ multiplex PCR; TCRdb lists only in-frame clones, some missing. The sample has 150,000 or so clones; roughly 78% are singletons. This sample was taken from a study of cytomegalovirus exposure and HLA in healthy donors. Study observations and caveats: Most TCR beta V segments were productive about 87% or about 30% of the time in an earlier analysis. Differences between HLA loci emerged in a later analysis of TCR association rates, with DRB1 most and HLA-C fewest.

The germline CDR1 and CDR2 sequences are SGHNT and YYREEE (reference sequence). The CDR3 is 16 amino acids. Deletions cut 4 bases from V and 0 bases from J, with 14 bases between. The sample taken for sequencing was PBMCs. This chain links TRBV5-4 with TRBJ2-1; D is perhaps TRBD2 (7 bases). This receptor was obtained from a man aged 40-49 years in good health and CMV-seropositive. CDR3 nucleotide sequence: TGTGCCAGCAGCGTGGGGGGGGGCAGCTCCTACAATGAGCAGTTCTTC. Protein: CASSVGGGSSYNEQFF.